This T cell receptor (beta chain) was found in a study of memory CD4+ T cells and cytomegalovirus serostatus. Single viable CD3+CD4+CD8-CD45RO+ cells were sorted as the memory CD4+ T cells. Repertoires were generated with immunoSEQ multiplex PCR, while TCRdb's copy carries only in-frame clones and drops some. Among some 80,000 clones, approximately 84% were seen once, and the ten largest hold less than 0.9%. Germline V gene sequence: CDR1 MGHRA, CDR2 YSYEKL. The V end was cut by 0 bases, the J end by 6 bases, with 12 bases between. This CDR3 spans 16 amino acids. The TCR sequence derives from an adult in good health and CMV-seronegative. This sequence joins TRBV4-1 and TRBJ1-6; D gene uncertain. Sequencing used memory CD4+ T cells from blood. The CDR3 loop reads CASSQEAGPINSPLHF. DNA for the CDR3: TGCGCCAGCAGCCAAGAAGCCGGACCGATTAATTCACCCCTCCACTTT.